The entry below gives a single T cell receptor beta chain sequence along with its context. The entry originates in a study of CD8+ T cells in alopecia areata. Study context: It was 6 to 18 months of tofacitinib, and then there were 6 months off drug. Treated patients were scored for severity by percent of scalp affected.

Treatment in this sample: oral pan-JAK inhibitor, 5-10 mg twice daily. Following extraction, RNA underwent reverse transcription to cDNA, which served as the sequencing template. Sequencing was performed with immunoSEQ multiplex PCR; in TCRdb, only in-frame clones are kept and a portion is missing. Of about 200,000 clones listed, roughly 50% are singletons. Germline CDR1 reads SGHTA; CDR2 reads FQGNSA. V was clipped by 6 bases and J by 3 bases, with 6 bases between them. The CDR3 consists of 11 residues. The chain has TRBV7-2 and TRBJ2-7; D remains ambiguous. The receptor was derived from a human donor with alopecia areata. Sequencing was performed on CD4+ T cells sorted from blood, taken at week 24, from a patient treated with tofacitinib. The CDR3: CASSSNYEQYF. As DNA, the CDR3 is TGTGCCAGCAGTTCTAACTACGAGCAGTACTTC. The complete variable domain, with remaining parts taken from reference TRBV7-2 and TRBJ2-7, reads GAGVSQSPSNKVTEKGKDVELRCDPISGHTALYWYRQSLGQGLEFLIYFQGNSAPDKSGLPSDRFSAERTGGSVSTLTIQRTQQEDSAVYLCASSSNYEQYFGPGTRLTVT.